This T cell receptor (beta chain) came from a study of neoadjuvant anti-PD-1 for oral cavity cancer. The germline CDR1 and CDR2 sequences are MNHNY and SVGAGI (reference sequence). V was pared by 0 bases and J by 2 bases, with 7 bases between. CDR3 size: 14 residues. Sequenced by immunoSEQ multiplex PCR; TCRdb stores in-frame clones only, minus some. The table lists roughly 14,000 clones, 70% to 85% of them singletons. Time point here: after neoadjuvant nivolumab, at surgical resection. This TCR came from a person aged 35-80 years with oral cavity squamous cell carcinoma. The chain combines TRBV6-6 with TRBJ1-2, with a tentative D call TRBD1 (6 bases). The specimen was PBMCs, collected after nivolumab (anti-PD-1) treatment. In nucleotides, the CDR3 is TGTGCCAGCAGTTACTCAGGACAGAACTATGGCTACACCTTC. Translated, it gives CASSYSGQNYGYTF.